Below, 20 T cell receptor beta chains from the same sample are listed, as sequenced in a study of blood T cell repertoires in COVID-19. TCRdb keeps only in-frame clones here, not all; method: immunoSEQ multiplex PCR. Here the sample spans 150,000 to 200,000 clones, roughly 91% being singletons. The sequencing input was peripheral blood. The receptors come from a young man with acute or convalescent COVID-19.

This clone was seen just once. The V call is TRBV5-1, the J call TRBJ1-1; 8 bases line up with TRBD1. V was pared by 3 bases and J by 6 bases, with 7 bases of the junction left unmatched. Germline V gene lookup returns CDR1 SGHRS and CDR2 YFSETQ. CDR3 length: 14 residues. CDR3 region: CASSSQDRAPEAFF. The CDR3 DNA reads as TGCGCCAGCAGCTCTCAGGACAGGGCACCTGAAGCTTTCTTT.

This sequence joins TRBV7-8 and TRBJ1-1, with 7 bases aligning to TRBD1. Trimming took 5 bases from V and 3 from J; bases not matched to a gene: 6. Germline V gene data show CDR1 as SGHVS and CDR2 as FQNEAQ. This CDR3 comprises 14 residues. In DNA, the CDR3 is TGTGCCAGCAGCCCCCTTGGGACAGACACTGAAGCTTTCTTT. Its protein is CASSPLGTDTEAFF.

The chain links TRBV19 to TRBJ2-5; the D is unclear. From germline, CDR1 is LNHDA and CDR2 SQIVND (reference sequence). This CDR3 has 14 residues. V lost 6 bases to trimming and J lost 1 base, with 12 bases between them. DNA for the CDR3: TGTGCCAGTAGCCGCCGGCAGGCCCAAGAGACCCAGTACTTC. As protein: CASSRRQAQETQYF.

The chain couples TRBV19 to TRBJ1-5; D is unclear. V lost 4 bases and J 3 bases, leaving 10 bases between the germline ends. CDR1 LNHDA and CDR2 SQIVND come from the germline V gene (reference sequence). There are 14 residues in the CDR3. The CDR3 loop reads CASSSYRNNQPQHF. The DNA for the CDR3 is TGTGCCAGTAGTAGCTACCGAAACAATCAGCCCCAGCATTTT. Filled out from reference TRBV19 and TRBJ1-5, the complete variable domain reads DGGITQSPKYLFRKEGQNVTLSCEQNLNHDAMYWYRQDPGQGLRLIYYSQIVNDFQKGDIAEGYSVSREKKESFPLTVTSAQKNPTAFYLCASSSYRNNQPQHFGDGTRLSIL.

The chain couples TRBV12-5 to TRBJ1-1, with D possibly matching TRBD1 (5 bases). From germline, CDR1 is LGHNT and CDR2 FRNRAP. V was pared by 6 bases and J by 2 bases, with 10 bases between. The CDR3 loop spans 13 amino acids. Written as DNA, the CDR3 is TGTGCTAGTGGGACAGCTCTTAACACTGAAGCTTTCTTT. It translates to CASGTALNTEAFF.

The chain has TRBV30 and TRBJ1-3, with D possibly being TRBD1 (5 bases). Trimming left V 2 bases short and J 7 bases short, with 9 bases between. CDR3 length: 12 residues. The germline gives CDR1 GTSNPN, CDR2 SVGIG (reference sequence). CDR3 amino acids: CAWSHGGNTIYF. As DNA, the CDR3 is TGTGCCTGGAGTCACGGGGGGAACACCATATATTTT.

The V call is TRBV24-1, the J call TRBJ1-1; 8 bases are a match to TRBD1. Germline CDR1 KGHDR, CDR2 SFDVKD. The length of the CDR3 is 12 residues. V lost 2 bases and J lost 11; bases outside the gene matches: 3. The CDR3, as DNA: TGTGCCACCAGTGATTCGACAGGGGCTGCTTTCTTT. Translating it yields CATSDSTGAAFF.

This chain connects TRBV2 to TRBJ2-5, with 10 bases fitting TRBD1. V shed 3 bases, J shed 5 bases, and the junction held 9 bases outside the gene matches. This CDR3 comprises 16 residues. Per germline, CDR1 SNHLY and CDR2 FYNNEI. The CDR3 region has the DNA TGTGCCAGCAGTGATCATGCCGGGACAGGGGTGGAGACCCAGTACTTC. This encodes CASSDHAGTGVETQYF.

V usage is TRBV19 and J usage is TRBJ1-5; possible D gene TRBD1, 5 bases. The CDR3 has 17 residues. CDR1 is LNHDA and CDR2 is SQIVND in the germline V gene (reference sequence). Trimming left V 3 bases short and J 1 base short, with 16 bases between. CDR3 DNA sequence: TGTGCCAGTAGTATTCCGTCCGGGGGAGGGAGCAATCAGCCCCAGCATTTT. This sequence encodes CASSIPSGGGSNQPQHF.

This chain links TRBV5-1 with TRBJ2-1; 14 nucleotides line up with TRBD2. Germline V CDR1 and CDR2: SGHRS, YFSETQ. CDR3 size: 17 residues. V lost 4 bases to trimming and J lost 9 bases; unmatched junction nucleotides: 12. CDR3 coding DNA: TGCGCCAGCAGCCCACCTGGGACTAGCGGGAGTTTGGGTGAGCAGTTCTTC. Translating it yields CASSPPGTSGSLGEQFF. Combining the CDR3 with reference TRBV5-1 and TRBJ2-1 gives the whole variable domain KAGVTQTPRYLIKTRGQQVTLSCSPISGHRSVSWYQQTPGQGLQFLFEYFSETQRNKGNFPGRFSGRQFSNSRSEMNVSTLELGDSALYLCASSPPGTSGSLGEQFFGPGTRLTVL.

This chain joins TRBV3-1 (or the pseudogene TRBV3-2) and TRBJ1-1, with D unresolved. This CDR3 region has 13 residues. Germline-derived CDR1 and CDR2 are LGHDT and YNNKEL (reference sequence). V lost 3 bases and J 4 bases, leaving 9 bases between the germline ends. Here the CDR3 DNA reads TGTGCCAGCAGCCAGGGCGGGGTCACTGAAGCTTTCTTT. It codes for CASSQGGVTEAFF.

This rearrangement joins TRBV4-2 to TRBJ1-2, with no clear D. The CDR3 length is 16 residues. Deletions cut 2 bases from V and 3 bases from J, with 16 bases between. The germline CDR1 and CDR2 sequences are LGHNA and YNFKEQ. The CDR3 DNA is TGTGCCAGCAGCCAACTAACCGGGAGCCTGGACTATGGCTACACCTTC. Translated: CASSQLTGSLDYGYTF.

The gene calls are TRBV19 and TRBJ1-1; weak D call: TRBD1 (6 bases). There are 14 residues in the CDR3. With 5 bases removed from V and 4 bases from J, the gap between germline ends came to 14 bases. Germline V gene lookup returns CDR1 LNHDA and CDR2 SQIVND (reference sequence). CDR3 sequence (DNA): TGTGCCAGTAGTCTTACAGGGAGAGTCACTGAAGCTTTCTTT. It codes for CASSLTGRVTEAFF.

The CDR3 bases are TGCAGCGTCGACAGGGGGCTTGGCTACACCTTC. Its protein is CSVDRGLGYTF. This chain joins TRBV20-1 and TRBJ1-2, with 10 nucleotides matching TRBD1. Looked up from germline, CDR1 is DFQATT and CDR2 is SNEGSKA (reference sequence). The CDR3 spans 11 residues.

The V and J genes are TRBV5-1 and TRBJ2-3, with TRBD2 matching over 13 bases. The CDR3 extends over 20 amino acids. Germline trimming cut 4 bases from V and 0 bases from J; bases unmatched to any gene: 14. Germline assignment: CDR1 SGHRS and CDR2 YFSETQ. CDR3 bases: TGCGCCAGCAGCGCGGCGACTAGCGGGAGGACCATGACCAGCACAGATACGCAGTATTTT. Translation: CASSAATSGRTMTSTDTQYF.

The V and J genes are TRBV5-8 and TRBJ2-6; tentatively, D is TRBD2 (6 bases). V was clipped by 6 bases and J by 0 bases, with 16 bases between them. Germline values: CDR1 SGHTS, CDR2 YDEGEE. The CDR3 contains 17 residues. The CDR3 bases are TGTGCCAGCACCAACCCCTGGGGAGGCTCTGGGGCCAACGTCCTGACTTTC. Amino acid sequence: CASTNPWGGSGANVLTF.

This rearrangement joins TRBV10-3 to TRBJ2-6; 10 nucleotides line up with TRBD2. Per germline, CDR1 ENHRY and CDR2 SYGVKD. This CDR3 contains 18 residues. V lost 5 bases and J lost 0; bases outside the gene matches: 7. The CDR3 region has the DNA TGTGCCATCAGTCCTAGCGGGGGCCACGACTCTGGGGCCAACGTCCTGACTTTC. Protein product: CAISPSGGHDSGANVLTF.

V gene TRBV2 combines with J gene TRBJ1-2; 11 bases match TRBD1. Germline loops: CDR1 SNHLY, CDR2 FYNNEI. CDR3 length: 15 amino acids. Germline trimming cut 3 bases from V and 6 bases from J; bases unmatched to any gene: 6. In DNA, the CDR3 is TGTGCCAGCAGTGAGGACAGGGGGCGAATGGATGGCTACACCTTC. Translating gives CASSEDRGRMDGYTF.

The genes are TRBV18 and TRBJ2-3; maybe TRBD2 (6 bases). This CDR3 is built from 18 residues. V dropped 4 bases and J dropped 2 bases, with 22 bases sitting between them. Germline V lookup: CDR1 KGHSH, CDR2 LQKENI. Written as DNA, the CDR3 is TGTGCCAGCTCACTAACCCCCGGGGGAGTCAGGGACACAGATACGCAGTATTTT. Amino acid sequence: CASSLTPGGVRDTDTQYF.

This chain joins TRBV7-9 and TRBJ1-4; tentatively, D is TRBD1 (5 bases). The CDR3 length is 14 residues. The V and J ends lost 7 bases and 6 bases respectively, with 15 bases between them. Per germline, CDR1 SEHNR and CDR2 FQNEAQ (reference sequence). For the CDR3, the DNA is TGTGCCAGCAACACAGGCCAGTACCATGAAAAACTGTTTTTT. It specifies CASNTGQYHEKLFF.